This T cell receptor beta chain was recorded in a study of post-analysis software for immune sequencing data. The CDR3 runs 15 residues. The germline CDR1 and CDR2 sequences are SGHRS and YFSETQ. Trimming took off 0 bases at V and 0 bases at J, with 10 bases between the two ends. General observations from the study: In patients, TRBV5-6, TRBV5-1 and TRBV20-1 belonged to about five TRBV segments found more frequently than in controls.

On this clonotype: Its antigen remains unknown.

Libraries were made from TCR beta cDNA, and they carried unique molecular identifiers. Via MiXCR, TCRdb re-called the PCR reads, giving one row per CDR3 protein. The repertoire holds more than 450,000 distinct CDR3 sequences, 44% seen once, with roughly 1.8% in the top ten. The sequence derives from a girl aged 5-17 years with multiple sclerosis. The rearrangement uses TRBV5-1 and TRBJ2-7; the D gene is possibly TRBD2 (5 bases). Specimen: blood. CDR3 sequence (DNA): TGCGCCAGCAGCTTGGAACAGCGGAGCTCCTACGAGCAGTACTTC. This gives the protein CASSLEQRSSYEQYF.